Below, 13 T cell receptor beta chains from the same sample are listed, as sequenced in a study of blood T cell repertoires in COVID-19. Assay used: immunoSEQ multiplex PCR; TCRdb lists only in-frame clones, some missing. This table has approximately 89,000 clones, 75% to 85% appearing once. Sequenced input: peripheral blood. Receptors were obtained from a man in his 70s with acute or convalescent COVID-19.

The rearrangement joins TRBV5-6 to TRBJ2-5; the D gene is possibly TRBD1 (6 bases). V lost 4 bases, J lost 2 bases, and 24 bases lay in between. The CDR3 covers 18 residues. Germline CDR1 is SGHDT and CDR2 is YYEEEE. CDR3 bases: TGTGCCAGCAGCCCCCTGAGCACAGGGTCCACCTTACAAGAGACCCAGTACTTC. Protein: CASSPLSTGSTLQETQYF.

The chain has TRBV27 and TRBJ2-1, with D possibly being TRBD2 (6 bases). Trimming shortened V by 9 bases and J by 4 bases, and 16 bases separated the two germline ends. CDR3 size: 14 residues. The V gene's germline CDR1 is MNHEY and CDR2 SMNVEV (reference sequence). The CDR3 is CASLLTAGYNEQFF. The CDR3 DNA follows: TGTGCCAGTCTCTTAACGGCGGGGTACAATGAGCAGTTCTTC.

This clone appeared a few times. The chain couples TRBV10-3 to TRBJ2-5; a possible D gene is TRBD1 (6 bases). Germline lookup yields CDR1 ENHRY and CDR2 SYGVKD. CDR3 length equals 16 residues. V lost 1 base and J 1 base, leaving 13 bases between the germline ends. DNA for the CDR3: TGTGCCATCAGTGAGTTTTCAGGGGACCTCCAAGAGACCCAGTACTTC. Its protein product is CAISEFSGDLQETQYF.

This clone was recorded a few times. The chain uses TRBV7-2 and TRBJ2-1; 7 nucleotides agree with TRBD2. The trim removed 1 base at V and 0 bases at J, leaving 9 bases unmatched. CDR1 is SGHTA and CDR2 is FQGNSA in the germline V gene. The CDR3 has 18 amino acids. The CDR3 sequence is CASSLGSGGGGSYNEQFF. In nucleotides, the CDR3 is TGTGCCAGCAGCTTAGGTAGCGGTGGGGGGGGCTCCTACAATGAGCAGTTCTTC.

The chain links TRBV11-2 to TRBJ2-7; 9 bases line up with TRBD2. This CDR3 region has 16 residues. Germline-derived CDR1 and CDR2 are SGHAT and FQNNGV. With V trimmed by 7 bases and J by 4 bases, 14 bases remained unmatched. CDR3 DNA sequence: TGTGCCAGCACCAAGTACGGGGCGGGAGGGCGATACGAGCAGTACTTC. Protein product: CASTKYGAGGRYEQYF.

The chain recombines TRBV27 with TRBJ1-1, with TRBD1 identical over 7 bases. This CDR3 is 15 amino acids long. CDR1 and CDR2 from the germline V gene are MNHEY and SMNVEV (reference sequence). Losses at the gene ends were 3 bases for V and 4 bases for J; bases not matched to a gene: 8. CDR3 sequence: CASSLRGGIATEAFF. The CDR3 nucleotides read TGTGCCAGCAGTTTGAGAGGGGGCATCGCCACTGAAGCTTTCTTT.

This clone showed up just once. The chain joins TRBV6-2 or TRBV6-3 to TRBJ2-7; a weak D match, TRBD1 (6 bases). CDR1 is MNHEY and CDR2 is SVGEGT in the germline V gene. V was cut by 2 bases and J by 2 bases, with 22 bases left in between. The CDR3 contains 18 residues. The CDR3 loop reads CASSYPLTPGHYAYEQYF. DNA for the CDR3: TGTGCCAGCAGTTACCCGCTCACACCGGGACATTACGCCTACGAGCAGTACTTC.

This chain joins TRBV29-1 and TRBJ2-1; 8 positions agree with TRBD1. The germline V gene encodes CDR1 SQVTM and CDR2 ANQGSEA. The CDR3 extends over 14 amino acids. Trimming took 4 bases from V and 5 from J; bases not matched to a gene: 7. CDR3 bases: TGCAGCGTTGGCAAGACAGGGGCGGACAATGAGCAGTTCTTC. Translation gives CSVGKTGADNEQFF.

V and J are TRBV18 and TRBJ1-1, with D hard to call. V was trimmed by 1 base and J by 1 base, leaving 4 bases between them. CDR3 size: 13 residues. Germline V gene data show CDR1 as KGHSH and CDR2 as LQKENI. As DNA, the CDR3 is TGTGCCAGCTCACCACTACAGAACACTGAAGCTTTCTTT. Its translation: CASSPLQNTEAFF. The complete variable domain, with remaining parts taken from reference TRBV18 and TRBJ1-1, reads NAGVMQNPRHLVRRRGQEARLRCSPMKGHSHVYWYRQLPEEGLKFMVYLQKENIIDESGMPKERFSAEFPKEGPSILRIQQVVRGDSAAYFCASSPLQNTEAFFGQGTRLTVV.

This chain uses TRBV24-1 with TRBJ2-1, with 7 nucleotides matching TRBD1. In germline, CDR1 is KGHDR, CDR2 SFDVKD. Trimming at V came to 7 bases and at J to 2 bases, leaving 4 bases not matched to a gene. This CDR3 region has 14 residues. The CDR3 DNA follows: TGTGCCACCAGAGATCAGGGGGCCTACAATGAGCAGTTCTTC. Translated: CATRDQGAYNEQFF.

The chain has TRBV27 and TRBJ2-2; 10 bases are a match to TRBD2. J gave up 3 bases and V 4 bases, and 2 bases lay outside the gene matches. Per the germline V gene, CDR1 is MNHEY and CDR2 is SMNVEV (reference sequence). CDR3 length: 15 amino acids. CDR3 DNA: TGTGCCAGCAGTTCCGGGACTAGCGACACCGGGGAGCTGTTTTTT. Residues: CASSSGTSDTGELFF.

The J gene is TRBJ2-1, the V gene TRBV5-4, with D perhaps TRBD1 (8 bases). The CDR3 is 16 amino acids. The V end lost 4 bases, the J end lost 1 base, and 15 bases lay between the germline ends. Germline CDR1 and CDR2: SGHNT and YYREEE (reference sequence). CDR3 residues: CASSPQGGMSYNEQFF. In DNA, the CDR3 is TGTGCCAGCAGCCCACAGGGGGGGATGTCCTACAATGAGCAGTTCTTC.

The chain carries TRBV18 and TRBJ2-4; no firm D call. The CDR3 extends over 15 amino acids. V dropped 4 bases and J dropped 6 bases, with 16 bases sitting between them. Germline values: CDR1 KGHSH, CDR2 LQKENI. Written as DNA, the CDR3 is TGTGCCAGCTCACGCCCGCCAAGTCGCGGAAACATTCAGTACTTC. Amino acids: CASSRPPSRGNIQYF.